This TCR beta chain was found in a study of T cell responses to AZD1222 COVID-19 vaccine. The V gene's germline CDR1 is SGHDN and CDR2 FVKESK. This CDR3 has 15 amino acids. V shed 0 bases and J shed 2 bases, with 10 bases lying between them. Clones were sequenced by immunoSEQ multiplex PCR, and TCRdb holds only the in-frame ones, with some missing. Of 130,000 or so clones listed, around 94% are singletons. Notes on the study in general: Repertoire sampling happened only post peak T cell response. When two AZD1222 doses had been given, Spike-specific TCR breadth and depth rose. A reported finding is that nearly half of spike-specific TCRs target unmutated variant regions. Clonal diversity may have been underestimated, and the donors were mostly white British, with more females than males.

On this clone: The antigen remains unidentified.

V is TRBV14 and J is TRBJ2-5; D gene uncertain. Sequences were derived from peripheral blood, sampled on day 0 of AZD1222 vaccination. The source of this sequence is an adult in good health. The CDR3 is CASSQDDGFQETQYF. CDR3 sequence (DNA): TGTGCCAGCAGCCAAGATGATGGGTTTCAAGAGACCCAGTACTTC.